The 23 T cell receptor beta chains below all came from one sample that was sequenced in a study of blood T cell repertoires in COVID-19 (TCRdb year 2020). Libraries came from the immunoSEQ multiplex PCR assay. TCRdb took over this immuneACCESS table, retaining in-frame rearrangements with V and J assigned. Such tables are incomplete; in checked studies, under half of the missing clones stem from an unresolved V gene, and the remainder is unexplained. In this sample the table shows 13,000 or so clones, approximately 91% of which occur a single time. Around 15% of the sample is in the top ten clones. The sequencing sample was made of peripheral blood. These receptors all stem from a human donor in a cohort sampled during active COVID-19.

This clone came up once. In DNA, the CDR3 is TGTGCCAGCAGCCCTAGCGGGATAGTCTACGAGCAGTACTTC. Translation: CASSPSGIVYEQYF. The chain combines TRBV9 with TRBJ2-7; TRBD2 agrees at 9 bases. Germline CDR1 reads SGDLS; CDR2 reads YYNGEE. The CDR3 length is 14 residues. Losses at the gene ends were 4 bases for V and 3 bases for J; bases not matched to a gene: 5.

In its sample, this clone was seen once. J is TRBJ2-5 and V is TRBV3-1 (or the pseudogene TRBV3-2); weak D call: TRBD2 (6 bases). V was pared by 7 bases and J by 5 bases, with 8 bases between. The CDR3 extends over 11 amino acids. Per germline, CDR1 LGHDT and CDR2 YNNKEL (reference sequence). This CDR3 reads CASTRGETQYF. CDR3 nucleotides: TGTGCCAGCACCCGGGGGGAGACCCAGTACTTC.

The chain employs TRBV27 and TRBJ2-7, with 11 positions matching TRBD1. The V segment lost 5 bases and the J segment 7 bases; nucleotides outside the gene matches: 7. This CDR3 has 14 amino acids. The V gene's germline CDR1 is MNHEY and CDR2 SMNVEV (reference sequence). Here the CDR3 DNA reads TGTGCCAGCAGTCTAGGACAGGGGGCGGGTGAGCAGTACTTC. This codes for CASSLGQGAGEQYF.

Note on this clone: The sample has other DNA sequences that encode this CDR3 too. The gene calls are TRBV27 and TRBJ2-7; 8 positions agree with TRBD1. Trimming removed 1 base from V and 4 bases from J; junction bases left unmatched: 6. The germline gives CDR1 MNHEY, CDR2 SMNVEV (reference sequence). This CDR3 region has 15 residues. The CDR3 nucleotides are TGTGCCAGCAGTTTATACGGGACAGGACTTTACGAGCAGTACTTC. It encodes CASSLYGTGLYEQYF.

The rearrangement links TRBV3-1 (or the pseudogene TRBV3-2) to TRBJ1-1; possible D gene TRBD1, 5 bases. V was cut by 2 bases and J by 1 base, with 8 bases left in between. In germline, CDR1 is LGHDT, CDR2 YNNKEL (reference sequence). There are 14 residues in the CDR3. The CDR3 nucleotides are TGTGCCAGCAGCCAACCCCAGGGGAACACTGAAGCTTTCTTT. The encoded protein is CASSQPQGNTEAFF.

V is TRBV19 and J is TRBJ2-1, with D unclear. This CDR3 spans 13 amino acids. Per germline, CDR1 LNHDA and CDR2 SQIVND (reference sequence). The V and J ends lost 5 bases and 5 bases respectively, with 10 bases between them. CDR3 sequence (DNA): TGTGCCAGTAGTTCTCTATCCCACAATGAGCAGTTCTTC. Protein: CASSSLSHNEQFF.

This chain links TRBV7-8 with TRBJ2-7; 7 positions match TRBD1. V gave up 2 bases and J gave up 0 bases; unmatched junction bases: 1. The CDR3 has 14 amino acids. Germline V gene lookup returns CDR1 SGHVS and CDR2 FQNEAQ. CDR3 sequence: CASSLWDSSYEQYF. The CDR3 DNA sequence: TGTGCCAGCAGCTTATGGGACAGCTCCTACGAGCAGTACTTC.

The gene calls are TRBV4-2 and TRBJ2-7, with 11 bases fitting TRBD2. CDR1 is LGHNA, CDR2 YNFKEQ, per germline. The CDR3 has 16 residues. The V segment lost 3 bases and the J segment 1 base; nucleotides outside the gene matches: 5. CDR3 nucleotide sequence: TGTGCCAGCAGCCACGACCCTAGCGGGAGGTCCTACGAGCAGTACTTC. Protein product: CASSHDPSGRSYEQYF.

The genes are TRBV18 and TRBJ1-4, with D possibly TRBD1 on 5 matching bases. Germline CDR1 KGHSH, CDR2 LQKENI. The CDR3 extends over 13 amino acids. The V and J ends lost 4 bases and 8 bases respectively, with 11 bases between them. The CDR3 nucleotides are TGTGCCAGCTCACAACGATCAGGGGAAAAACTGTTTTTT. The encoded protein is CASSQRSGEKLFF.

The chain joins TRBV16 to TRBJ1-1; weak D call: TRBD1 (5 bases). CDR1 and CDR2 (germline): KGHSY, FQNENV. This CDR3 has 14 amino acids. Trimming removed 4 bases at V and 3 bases at J, with 12 bases between. Written as DNA, the CDR3 is TGTGCCAGCAGCCGCCGGGGGGAGGACACTGAAGCTTTCTTT. This encodes CASSRRGEDTEAFF.

This clone has more than one count but fewer than ten. V usage is TRBV24-1 and J usage is TRBJ1-5; D unclear. Trimming pared 3 bases from V and 1 base from J, leaving 18 bases between. The CDR3 consists of 18 residues. Germline V lookup: CDR1 KGHDR, CDR2 SFDVKD. This chain's CDR3 is CATSDQLRESGSNQPQHF. The CDR3 bases are TGTGCCACCAGTGATCAACTTCGGGAGAGCGGGAGCAATCAGCCCCAGCATTTT.

This clone has only one observation. The chain employs TRBV5-1 and TRBJ2-7, with D perhaps matching TRBD1 (6 bases). The germline gives CDR1 SGHRS, CDR2 YFSETQ. This CDR3 is built from 14 residues. V was cut by 1 base and J by 2 bases, with 10 bases left in between. CDR3 protein: CASSLTGSPYEQYF. The CDR3 region has the DNA TGCGCCAGCAGCTTGACAGGGTCTCCCTACGAGCAGTACTTC.

DNA for the CDR3: TGTGCCAGCAGTGAAGAAGGGGCGGTAGGTTTCGGTGAAGCTTTCTTT. Translating it yields CASSEEGAVGFGEAFF. J is TRBJ1-1 and V is TRBV6-1, with D possibly being TRBD1 (5 bases). The CDR3 sequence is 16 residues long. Germline-derived CDR1 and CDR2 are MNHNS and SASEGT. V dropped 1 base and J dropped 7 bases, with 19 bases sitting between them.

On this clone itself: Other DNA sequences in the same sample also yield this CDR3. V usage is TRBV19 and J usage is TRBJ1-1, with D hard to call. CDR3 length equals 15 residues. Trimming removed 1 base from V and 0 bases from J, with 9 bases in between. Germline V gene sequence: CDR1 LNHDA, CDR2 SQIVND (reference sequence). The CDR3 DNA is TGTGCCAGTAGTATAGTTGGCAGAATGAACACTGAAGCTTTCTTT. Translated, it gives CASSIVGRMNTEAFF.

The CDR3 nucleotides are TGTGCCAGCAGCTTAAGGGCGGGATTCGGTCAAGAGACCCAGTACTTC. This gives the protein CASSLRAGFGQETQYF. The V gene is TRBV7-9, the J gene TRBJ2-5; a weak D match, TRBD2 (6 bases). V lost 2 bases, J lost 2 bases, and 15 bases lay in between. There are 16 residues in the CDR3. CDR1 is SEHNR and CDR2 is FQNEAQ in the germline V gene (reference sequence).

This chain connects TRBV18 to TRBJ1-6, with 10 bases fitting TRBD1. J gave up 9 bases and V 4 bases, and 12 bases lay outside the gene matches. The CDR3 runs 17 residues. The germline V gene encodes CDR1 KGHSH and CDR2 LQKENI. In DNA, the CDR3 is TGTGCCAGCTCACAGGTCCCGGGACAGGGGTTAGGTTCACCCCTCCACTTT. As protein: CASSQVPGQGLGSPLHF.

The chain recombines TRBV25-1 with TRBJ2-1, with TRBD1 as a possible D gene (8 bases). Trimming cost V 5 bases and J 1 base, with 15 bases left between them. CDR1 is MGHDK, CDR2 SYGVNS, per germline. This CDR3 region has 16 residues. CDR3 sequence: CASSKRGQVSYNEQFF. Here the CDR3 DNA reads TGTGCCAGCAGTAAGCGGGGACAGGTATCCTACAATGAGCAGTTCTTC.

V gene TRBV28 combines with J gene TRBJ1-2; D is undetermined. Trimming took off 7 bases at V and 0 bases at J, with 3 bases between the two ends. Germline V CDR1 and CDR2: MDHEN, SYDVKM. The CDR3 totals 11 residues. CDR3 sequence (DNA): TGTGCCAGCACCTCTAACTATGGCTACACCTTC. Translating it yields CASTSNYGYTF.

This sequence joins TRBV9 and TRBJ2-1; 8 bases match TRBD2. This CDR3 has 15 amino acids. Germline trimming cut 4 bases from V and 4 bases from J; bases unmatched to any gene: 7. Germline-derived CDR1 and CDR2 are SGDLS and YYNGEE. DNA of the CDR3: TGTGCCAGCAGCAGAAGCGGGGGAGGGTACAATGAGCAGTTCTTC. Translated: CASSRSGGGYNEQFF.

The chain links TRBV7-2 to TRBJ1-5, with D possibly matching TRBD1 (5 bases). Between the trimmed V and J ends, which lost 4 bases and 3 bases, there was a span of 13 bases. CDR3 length equals 15 residues. Germline V gives CDR1 SGHTA, CDR2 FQGNSA. CDR3 region: CASSSRSGDNQPQHF. CDR3 DNA: TGTGCCAGCAGCTCTAGGTCGGGGGACAATCAGCCCCAGCATTTT.

The CDR3 is CSASYGGKETQYF. The CDR3 bases are TGCAGTGCTAGTTACGGGGGAAAAGAGACCCAGTACTTC. The V and J genes are TRBV20-1 and TRBJ2-5; D perhaps matches TRBD2 (6 bases). Trimming pared 3 bases from V and 3 bases from J, leaving 11 bases between. This CDR3 has 13 residues. The germline gives CDR1 DFQATT, CDR2 SNEGSKA (reference sequence).

As concerns this clone: The junction differs from germline at one of its ends, possibly a read error. The sample carries other DNA sequences with the same CDR3. V and J are TRBV19 and TRBJ1-2, with D possibly being TRBD1 (6 bases). CDR3 length equals 14 residues. Per germline, CDR1 LNHDA and CDR2 SQIVND (reference sequence). The CDR3 sequence: CASSSRQVGHGYTF. The CDR3 nucleotides are TGCGCCAGTAGTTCCCGACAGGTTGGACATGGCTACACCTTC.

V usage is TRBV5-1 and J usage is TRBJ2-3; TRBD1 aligns across 9 bases. CDR3 length: 14 residues. The germline CDR1 and CDR2 sequences are SGHRS and YFSETQ. The trim removed 4 bases at V and 6 bases at J, leaving 6 bases unmatched. The CDR3 DNA reads as TGCGCCAGCAGCAGGGACAGGGAAGTCGATACGCAGTATTTT. This sequence encodes CASSRDREVDTQYF.